These 21 T cell receptor beta chains were sequenced from one sample in a study of molecular identifiers for immune sequencing clone quantification. TCRdb ran MiXCR on the PCR reads and lists one entry per CDR3 protein. The repertoire holds 350,000 or so distinct CDR3 sequences, with over 20% as singletons. Material for sequencing was naive CD8+ T cells from blood, with Jurkat cell RNA spiked in. The subset denotes: FACS-sorted CD8+CD4-CCR7+CD45RA+ naive T cells. These receptors were taken from a human donor in good health. Some libraries in this study had Jurkat cell RNA spiked in.

This clonotype was observed at least ten times. The chain uses TRBV7-2 and TRBJ2-7; D ambiguous. Between the trimmed V and J ends, which lost 3 bases and 2 bases, there was a span of 17 bases. Germline V gene lookup returns CDR1 SGHTA and CDR2 FQGNSA. The CDR3 has 16 residues. DNA for the CDR3: TGTGCCAGCAGCTTGGTTCTCGGGCCTCAAACCTACGAGCAGTACTTC. The encoded protein is CASSLVLGPQTYEQYF.

As regards this clonotype: A much larger clone differs by one base, so this may be a read error. The CDR3 does not close with the conserved phenylalanine or tryptophan, likely indicating a read error. The chain recombines TRBV5-1 with TRBJ2-5; tentative D call: TRBD1 (6 bases). There are 17 residues in the CDR3. The germline V gene has CDR1 SGHRS and CDR2 YFSETQ. V was trimmed by 0 bases and J by 2 bases, leaving 17 bases between them. The CDR3 bases are TGCGCCAGCAGCTTGGAATACTACAGGGAAGTACAAGAGACCCAGTACTCC. Protein product: CASSLEYYREVQETQYS.

This clonotype has at least ten counts. The chain couples TRBV29-1 to TRBJ1-1, with TRBD1 matching over 7 bases. The CDR3 runs 14 residues. Per the germline V gene, CDR1 is SQVTM and CDR2 is ANQGSEA. Trimming cost V 3 bases and J 7 bases; bases outside gene matches: 11. CDR3 in amino acids: CSVDPKGAPFEAFF. In nucleotides, the CDR3 is TGCAGCGTTGACCCAAAGGGGGCCCCTTTTGAAGCTTTCTTT.

The sample holds a few counts of this clonotype. The rearrangement links TRBV29-1 to TRBJ2-7, with TRBD1 matching 7 bases. V shed 6 bases, J shed 5 bases, and the junction held 13 bases outside the gene matches. Germline CDR1 is SQVTM and CDR2 is ANQGSEA. The CDR3 consists of 14 residues. The CDR3 DNA follows: TGCAGCGTAAAGACAACCACAGGGGCCCACGAGCAGTACTTC. This sequence encodes CSVKTTTGAHEQYF.

As to this clonotype: A much larger clonotype is one base distant, so this may be a read error. The V gene is TRBV29-1, the J gene TRBJ2-7, with 11 bases aligning to TRBD2. This CDR3 is 15 amino acids long. Germline-derived CDR1 and CDR2 are SQVTM and ANQGSEA. CDR3 region: CSSFVGTSGVYEQHF. The DNA of the CDR3 is TGCAGCTCATTTGTGGGGACTAGCGGTGTCTACGAGCAGCACTTC.

As regards this clonotype: This clone may be a read error of a much larger clone one base away. This chain links TRBV5-6 with TRBJ2-3, with D unclear. Germline CDR1 reads SGHDT; CDR2 reads YYEEEE. Deletions cut 4 bases from V and 8 bases from J, with 14 bases between. The CDR3 has 13 residues. The CDR3 protein is CASSLPSSGTQYF. The DNA of the CDR3 is TGTGCCAGCAGCCTCCCCTCCTCAGGTACGCAGTATTTT. The whole variable domain, remainder taken from reference TRBV5-6 and TRBJ2-3, is DAGVTQSPTHLIKTRGQQVTLRCSPKSGHDTVSWYQQALGQGPQFIFQYYEEEERQRGNFPDRFSGHQFPNYSSELNVNALLLGDSALYLCASSLPSSGTQYFGPGTRLTVL.

The table lists this clonotype with a few counts. The CDR3 nucleotides are TGTGCCAGCAGCCTATCCCGACTAGCGGGAGGCTTCTACGAGCAGTACTTC. It yields the protein CASSLSRLAGGFYEQYF. This rearrangement joins TRBV11-2 to TRBJ2-7; 13 bases agree with TRBD2. After removal of 5 bases from V and 3 bases from J, the junction contained 10 bases not matched to a gene. The CDR3 has 17 amino acids. Germline-derived CDR1 and CDR2 are SGHAT and FQNNGV.

This clonotype was counted at least ten times. This chain connects TRBV7-2 to TRBJ2-7; possible D gene TRBD2, 6 bases. Germline V gene data show CDR1 as SGHTA and CDR2 as FQGNSA. V dropped 5 bases and J dropped 2 bases, with 22 bases sitting between them. CDR3 length equals 17 residues. CDR3 protein: CASSVGGRGLSTYEQYF. DNA of the CDR3: TGTGCCAGCAGCGTGGGGGGTAGGGGACTTTCAACCTACGAGCAGTACTTC.

There are many counts of this clonotype. The rearrangement links TRBV27 to TRBJ2-7; 12 positions match TRBD1. The V gene end was trimmed by 3 bases and the J gene end by 6 bases; junction bases not matched to a gene: 3. The CDR3 runs 14 residues. The V gene's germline CDR1 is MNHEY and CDR2 SMNVEV (reference sequence). CDR3 bases: TGTGCCAGCAGTTTCGGGACAGGGGGCAGCGAGCAGTACTTC. It encodes CASSFGTGGSEQYF.

This clonotype came up a few times. The V and J genes are TRBV3-1 and TRBJ2-2; D might be TRBD2 (5 bases). CDR3 size: 16 residues. CDR1 LGHDT and CDR2 YNNKEL come from the germline V gene (reference sequence). V gave up 0 bases and J gave up 7 bases, with 15 bases separating them. The DNA of the CDR3 is TGTGCCAGCAGCCAAGAAGGAACTCTCCGGGACGGGGAGCTGTTTTTT. This encodes CASSQEGTLRDGELFF.

Many counts were recorded for this clonotype. The chain couples TRBV7-9 to TRBJ2-3, with 8 nucleotides matching TRBD2. The V and J ends lost 3 bases and 0 bases, in that order; junction bases with no gene match: 2. Germline CDR1 is SEHNR and CDR2 is FQNEAQ (reference sequence). The CDR3 is 15 amino acids. CDR3 in amino acids: CASSFIAGSTDTQYF. CDR3 nucleotides: TGTGCCAGCAGCTTCATAGCGGGAAGCACAGATACGCAGTATTTT.

This clonotype has ten or more counts. CDR3: CATSRPRGLEQYF. The DNA of the CDR3 is TGTGCCACCAGCAGGCCGCGGGGGTTGGAGCAGTACTTC. V and J are TRBV15 and TRBJ2-7, with 7 bases fitting TRBD2. In germline, CDR1 is LNHNV, CDR2 YYDKDF (reference sequence). The junction had 6 bases not matched to a gene; V was cut back by 3 bases and J by 7 bases. The CDR3 runs 13 residues.

J is TRBJ2-2 and V is TRBV20-1; D might be TRBD1 (5 bases). CDR1 is DFQATT, CDR2 SNEGSKA, per germline (reference sequence). There are 13 residues in the CDR3. Trimming shortened V by 0 bases and J by 6 bases, and 8 bases separated the two germline ends. CDR3 protein: CSAREQGPGELFF. In DNA form, the CDR3 reads TGCAGTGCTAGAGAGCAGGGTCCCGGGGAGCTGTTTTTT.

Regarding this clonotype: A single base separates this from a much larger clone, so it may be a read error. CDR3 nucleotide sequence: TGTGCTAGTGCTACAGACCCGCGGGAGACCCAGTACTTC. Translation gives CASATDPRETQYF. This chain connects TRBV12-5 to TRBJ2-5; D unresolved. CDR1 is LGHNT, CDR2 FRNRAP, per germline. Between the trimmed V and J ends, which lost 7 bases and 5 bases, there was a span of 14 bases. There are 13 residues in the CDR3.

This clonotype was seen many times. The V call is TRBV19, the J call TRBJ2-5; no clear D. V was trimmed by 1 base and J by 0 bases, leaving 3 bases between them. CDR1 is LNHDA and CDR2 is SQIVND in the germline V gene (reference sequence). The CDR3 covers 13 residues. CDR3 sequence (DNA): TGTGCCAGTAGTATAGTTGACCAAGAGACCCAGTACTTC. Its translation: CASSIVDQETQYF.

J is TRBJ2-7 and V is TRBV20-1, with 7 nucleotides matching TRBD2. Per germline, CDR1 DFQATT and CDR2 SNEGSKA (reference sequence). The junction had 11 bases not matched to a gene; V was cut back by 7 bases and J by 2 bases. The CDR3 has 14 amino acids. CDR3 DNA sequence: TGCAGTGTGCCTTTAGCGGGTGCTACCTACGAGCAGTACTTC. It translates to CSVPLAGATYEQYF.

This clonotype was counted many times. The chain's CDR3 is CASLPQGGTYNEQFF. The DNA of the CDR3 is TGTGCCAGTCTCCCCCAGGGGGGTACCTACAATGAGCAGTTCTTC. The chain links TRBV7-9 to TRBJ2-1; perhaps TRBD1 as D (7 bases). V shed 9 bases and J shed 2 bases, with 17 bases lying between them. From germline, CDR1 is SEHNR and CDR2 FQNEAQ (reference sequence). This CDR3 has 15 residues. Full variable domain (outside the CDR3, taken from reference TRBV7-9 and TRBJ2-1): DTGVSQNPRHKITKRGQNVTFRCDPISEHNRLYWYRQTLGQGPEFLTYFQNEAQLEKSRLLSDRFSAERPKGSFSTLEIQRTEQGDSAMYLCASLPQGGTYNEQFFGPGTRLTVL.

The chain recombines TRBV3-1 with TRBJ2-1; either TRBD1 or TRBD2 may fit D (5 bases each). This CDR3 is built from 17 residues. Trimming cost V 0 bases and J 3 bases, with 15 bases left between them. Germline assignment: CDR1 LGHDT and CDR2 YNNKEL (reference sequence). Here the CDR3 DNA reads TGTGCCAGCAGCCAAGAAGGGACCCCCGGGGACTACAATGAGCAGTTCTTC. It specifies CASSQEGTPGDYNEQFF.

This clonotype was picked up a small number of times. The chain combines TRBV6-2 or TRBV6-3 with TRBJ2-6; D gene ambiguous. V lost 4 bases and J lost 0, with 13 bases in between. There are 17 residues in the CDR3. Germline V gene lookup returns CDR1 MNHEY and CDR2 SVGEGT. The CDR3 DNA follows: TGTGCCAGCAGTTTATTGGCCGTCAGCTCTGGGGCCAACGTCCTGACTTTC. This gives the protein CASSLLAVSSGANVLTF.

This clonotype showed up many times. This chain links TRBV20-1 with TRBJ2-7; TRBD2 might be the D (6 bases). The germline V and J ends were trimmed by 1 base and 7 bases, with 26 bases remaining between them. The CDR3 is made up of 17 amino acids. Germline V lookup: CDR1 DFQATT, CDR2 SNEGSKA (reference sequence). The CDR3 DNA is TGCAGTGCTAGAGGGGGACTGATCCTGAGGGAGACGGGGGAGCAGTACTTC. This gives the protein CSARGGLILRETGEQYF.

This clonotype has at least ten counts. The chain has TRBV7-9 and TRBJ2-5; TRBD1 matches 7 bases. CDR1 SEHNR and CDR2 FQNEAQ come from the germline V gene (reference sequence). There are 15 residues in the CDR3. V lost 1 base to trimming and J lost 4 bases; unmatched junction nucleotides: 6. This CDR3 reads CASSLVGGRGETQYF. DNA for the CDR3: TGTGCCAGCAGCTTAGTAGGGGGCCGGGGAGAGACCCAGTACTTC.